The clone carrying this TCR beta chain occurred many times. Its antigen is undetermined. These data are taken from a study of human T cells and chemical hapten exposure. Study-level information: Across samples, TCR yields varied, mostly owing to small differences in pooled library volumes. Study-wide findings and caveats: TCRs above 1 in 1000 frequency stayed constant with DPC sensitization.

Indicated time point: healthy volunteer bleed at 2 weeks. Unfractionated whole blood yielded the extracted total RNA. As the library was built, unique molecular identifiers were attached to individual cDNA molecules. Original data processing: With a range of roughly 23,224 to 690,600, the median per sample was around 96,000 TCRs. Via MiXCR, TCRdb re-called the RACE reads, giving one row per CDR3 protein. The V and J calls come from TCRdb's annotation, not from the publication. The sample consists of tens of thousands of distinct CDR3 sequences, 8.5% to 9% of them appearing once. V gave up 3 bases and J gave up 2 bases; unmatched junction bases: 3. CDR3 length: 15 residues. Germline CDR1 SNHLY, CDR2 FYNNEI.

This clonotype was obtained from a female donor in good health. Some clones in this sample may be carry-over from other donors' samples. This chain connects TRBV2 to TRBJ2-1, with 8 bases that match TRBD2. The sample was whole blood. The DNA of the CDR3 is TGTGCCAGCAGTGATAGCGGGGCCACCTACAATGAGCAGTTCTTC. Translated: CASSDSGATYNEQFF.